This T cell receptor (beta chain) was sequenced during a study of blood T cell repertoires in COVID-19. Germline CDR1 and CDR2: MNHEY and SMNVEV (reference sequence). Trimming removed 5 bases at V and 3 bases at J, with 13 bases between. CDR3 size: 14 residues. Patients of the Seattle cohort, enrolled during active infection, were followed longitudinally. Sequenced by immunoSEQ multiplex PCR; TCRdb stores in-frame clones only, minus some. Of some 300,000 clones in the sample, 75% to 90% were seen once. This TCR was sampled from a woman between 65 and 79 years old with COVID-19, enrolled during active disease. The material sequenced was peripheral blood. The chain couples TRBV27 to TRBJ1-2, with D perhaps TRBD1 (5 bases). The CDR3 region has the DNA TGTGCCAGCAGTCGACAGCCATCATACTATGGCTACACCTTC. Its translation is CASSRQPSYYGYTF.